The clone carrying this T cell receptor beta chain was recorded a few times. The sample originates from a study of T cell responses to AZD1222 COVID-19 vaccine. Trimming removed 5 bases from V and 4 bases from J, with 14 bases in between. Germline V gene lookup returns CDR1 MNHNY and CDR2 SVGAGI (reference sequence). The CDR3 covers 15 residues. Measured with immunoSEQ multiplex PCR; TCRdb has only the in-frame clones, and not every one. The sample records approximately 100,000 clones, approximately 87% being singletons. The rearrangement uses TRBV6-6 and TRBJ1-4, with D perhaps matching TRBD1 (6 bases). The source of this sequence is an adult in good health. Sample: peripheral blood, taken on day 0 of AZD1222 vaccination. CDR3 nucleotide sequence: TGTGCCAGCAGTCCCGGGGGCCTGGGTAATGAAAAACTGTTTTTT. This encodes CASSPGGLGNEKLFF.